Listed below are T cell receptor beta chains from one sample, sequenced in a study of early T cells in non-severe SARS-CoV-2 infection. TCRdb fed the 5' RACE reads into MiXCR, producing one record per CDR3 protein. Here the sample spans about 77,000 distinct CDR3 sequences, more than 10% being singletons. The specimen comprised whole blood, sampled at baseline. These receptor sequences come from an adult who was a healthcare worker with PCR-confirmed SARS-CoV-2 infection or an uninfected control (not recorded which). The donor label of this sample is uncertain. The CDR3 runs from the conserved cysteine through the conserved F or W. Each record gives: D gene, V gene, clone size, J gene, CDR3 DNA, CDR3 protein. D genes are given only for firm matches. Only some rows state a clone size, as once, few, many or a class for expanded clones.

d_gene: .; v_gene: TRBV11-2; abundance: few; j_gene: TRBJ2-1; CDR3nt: TGTGCCAGCAGCCTAAGGACTGGGTACAATGAGCAGTTCTTC; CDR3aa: CASSLRTGYNEQFF
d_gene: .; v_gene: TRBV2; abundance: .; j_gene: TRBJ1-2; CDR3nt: TGTGCCAGCAGTGGACGAAAGGGAGGTGGCTACACCTTC; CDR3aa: CASSGRKGGGYTF
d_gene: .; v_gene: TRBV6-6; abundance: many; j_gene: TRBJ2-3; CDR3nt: TGTGCCAGCAGTTACTCGTTACGGGATACGCAGTATTTT; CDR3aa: CASSYSLRDTQYF
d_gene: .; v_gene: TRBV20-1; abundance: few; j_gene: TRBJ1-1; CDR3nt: TGCAGTGCTAAATCCCCGGGGCGGAACACTGAAGCTTTCTTT; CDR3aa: CSAKSPGRNTEAFF
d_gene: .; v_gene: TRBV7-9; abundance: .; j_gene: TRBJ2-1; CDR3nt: TGTGCCAGCAGCTTTCAGGGATACAATGAGCAGTTCTTC; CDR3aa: CASSFQGYNEQFF
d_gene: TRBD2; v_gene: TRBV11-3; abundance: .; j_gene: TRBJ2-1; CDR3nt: TGTGCCAGCAGCTGGAGCGGGGGCAATGAGCAGTTCTTC; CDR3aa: CASSWSGGNEQFF
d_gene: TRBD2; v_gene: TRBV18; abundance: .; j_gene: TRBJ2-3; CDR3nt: TGTGCCAGCTCACTAGCGGGTGTGAGGACAGATACGCAGTATTTT; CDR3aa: CASSLAGVRTDTQYF
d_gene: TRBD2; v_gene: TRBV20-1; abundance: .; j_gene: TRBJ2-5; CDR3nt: TGCAGTGCTAATCTAGCGGGAGGGAGCGGGGCCCAGTACTTC; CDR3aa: CSANLAGGSGAQYF
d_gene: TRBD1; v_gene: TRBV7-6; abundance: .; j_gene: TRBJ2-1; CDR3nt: TGTGCCAGCAGCTTATCGACAGGGTGGAACAATGAGCAGTTCTTC; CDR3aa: CASSLSTGWNNEQFF
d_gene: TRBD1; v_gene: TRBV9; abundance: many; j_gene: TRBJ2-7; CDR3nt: TGTGCCAGCAGCCCCCGATTGACAGGGACCTCCTACGAGCAGTACTTC; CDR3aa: CASSPRLTGTSYEQYF
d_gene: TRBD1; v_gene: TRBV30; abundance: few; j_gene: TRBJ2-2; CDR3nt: TGTGCCGGGACAGGGCTCACCGGGGAGCTGTTTTTT; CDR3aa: CAGTGLTGELFF
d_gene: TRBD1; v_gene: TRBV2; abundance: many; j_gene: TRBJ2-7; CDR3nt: TGTGCCAGCCTACCCCAAGGGACAGGGGCCGAGGGTGAGCAGTACTTC; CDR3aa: CASLPQGTGAEGEQYF
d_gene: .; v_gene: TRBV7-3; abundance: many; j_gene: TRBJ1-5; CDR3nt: TGTGCCAGCAGCCGGGGGAGCAATCAGCCCCAGCATTTT; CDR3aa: CASSRGSNQPQHF
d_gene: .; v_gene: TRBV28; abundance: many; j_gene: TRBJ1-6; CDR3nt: TGTGCCAGCAGTTTTCGGGGGACTTCACCCCTCCACTTT; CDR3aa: CASSFRGTSPLHF
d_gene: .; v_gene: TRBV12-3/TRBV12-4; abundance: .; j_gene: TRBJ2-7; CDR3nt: TGTGCCAGCAGCACCACCGGGACCCAGCAGTACTTC; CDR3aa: CASSTTGTQQYF
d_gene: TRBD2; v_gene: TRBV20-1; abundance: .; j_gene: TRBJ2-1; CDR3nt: TGCAGTGCTAGAGATCTTAGGGCTAGCGGGTACAATGAGCAGTTCTTC; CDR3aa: CSARDLRASGYNEQFF
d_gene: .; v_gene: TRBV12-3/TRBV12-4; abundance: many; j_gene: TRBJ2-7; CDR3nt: TGTGCCAGCAGTCCCCCGTGGTCGGCAGGCCAAACCTACGAGCAGTACTTC; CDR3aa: CASSPPWSAGQTYEQYF
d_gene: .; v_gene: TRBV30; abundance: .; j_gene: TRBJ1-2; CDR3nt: TGTGCCTGGAGCTTAGGGGCGAGCTATGGCTACACCTTC; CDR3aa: CAWSLGASYGYTF
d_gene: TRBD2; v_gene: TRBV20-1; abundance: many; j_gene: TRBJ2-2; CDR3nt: TGCAGTGCTTTTCTCGCCGGGACTAGTCGCTCGAACACCGGGGAGCTGTTTTTT; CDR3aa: CSAFLAGTSRSNTGELFF
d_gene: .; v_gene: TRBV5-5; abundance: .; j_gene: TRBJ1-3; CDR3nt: TGTGCCAGCAGCCCCGAAACTGGAAACACCATATATTTT; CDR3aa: CASSPETGNTIYF
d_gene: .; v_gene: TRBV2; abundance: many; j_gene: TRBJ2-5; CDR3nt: TGTGCCAGCAGTGAACCGGCACAGTTCCAAGAGACCCAGTACTTC; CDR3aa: CASSEPAQFQETQYF
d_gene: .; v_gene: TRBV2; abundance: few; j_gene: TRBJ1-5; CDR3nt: TGTGCCAGCAGTCCCGACAGGTTCAATCAGCCCCAGCATTTT; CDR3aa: CASSPDRFNQPQHF
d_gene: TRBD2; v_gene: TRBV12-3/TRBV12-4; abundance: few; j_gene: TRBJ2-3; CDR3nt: TGTGCCAGCACTGACCTAGCGGGAAGCACAGATACGCAGTATTTT; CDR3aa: CASTDLAGSTDTQYF
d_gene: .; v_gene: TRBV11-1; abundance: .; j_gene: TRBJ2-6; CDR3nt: TGTGCCAGCAGCTCAGAGGGCGCAACTGGGGCCAACGTCCTGACTTTC; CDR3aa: CASSSEGATGANVLTF
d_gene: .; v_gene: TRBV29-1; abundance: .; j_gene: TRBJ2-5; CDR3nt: TGCAGCGTTGATTATTTGGGATTCGACCAAGAGACCCAGTACTTC; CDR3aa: CSVDYLGFDQETQYF
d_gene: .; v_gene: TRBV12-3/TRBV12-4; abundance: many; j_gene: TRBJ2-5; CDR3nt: TGTGCCAGCAGTTCCAGGGAAGGTGAGACCCAGTACTTC; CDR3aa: CASSSREGETQYF
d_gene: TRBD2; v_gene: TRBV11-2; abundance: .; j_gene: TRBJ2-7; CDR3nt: TGTGCCAGCAGCTTTACTAGCGGGGGTTGGGGAGAGCAGTACTTC; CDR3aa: CASSFTSGGWGEQYF
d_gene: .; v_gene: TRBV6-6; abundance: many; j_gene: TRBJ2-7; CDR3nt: TGTGCCAGCAGCCCCGGGGGCGCTGGGAACGAGCAGTACTTC; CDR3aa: CASSPGGAGNEQYF
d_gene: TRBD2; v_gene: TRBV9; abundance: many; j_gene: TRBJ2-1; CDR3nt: TGTGCCAGCAGCGCCTTCAGCGGGAACAATTACAATGAGCAGTTCTTC; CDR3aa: CASSAFSGNNYNEQFF
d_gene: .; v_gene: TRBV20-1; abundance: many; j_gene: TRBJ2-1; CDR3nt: TGCAGTGGTGCGCGGGTGAATGAGCAGTTCTTC; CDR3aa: CSGARVNEQFF
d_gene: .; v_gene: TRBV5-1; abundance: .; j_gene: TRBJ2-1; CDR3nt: TGCGCCAGCAGCTTGGCGGGACGCCCCAATGAGCAGTTCTTC; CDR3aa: CASSLAGRPNEQFF
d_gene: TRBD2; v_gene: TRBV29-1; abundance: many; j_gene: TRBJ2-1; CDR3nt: TGCAGCGTTGGGACTAGCGTTATACCTAATGAGCAGTTCTTC; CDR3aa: CSVGTSVIPNEQFF
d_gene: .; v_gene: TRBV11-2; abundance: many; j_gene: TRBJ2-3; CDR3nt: TGTGCCAGCTCGGAAGACAACACAGATACGCAGTATTTT; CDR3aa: CASSEDNTDTQYF
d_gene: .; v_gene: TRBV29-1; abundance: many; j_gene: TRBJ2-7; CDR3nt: TGCAGCGTTGAAGGGGACGGAAACTTCGGGGAGCAGTACTTC; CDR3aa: CSVEGDGNFGEQYF
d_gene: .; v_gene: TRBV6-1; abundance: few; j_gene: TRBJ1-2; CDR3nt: TGTGCCACCCGGGCCGGCGGACTTGGCTACACCTTC; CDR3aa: CATRAGGLGYTF
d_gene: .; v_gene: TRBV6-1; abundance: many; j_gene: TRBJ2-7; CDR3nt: TGTGCCAGCAGGACTAGGACGACTACGAGCAGTGAATACTTC; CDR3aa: CASRTRTTTSSEYF
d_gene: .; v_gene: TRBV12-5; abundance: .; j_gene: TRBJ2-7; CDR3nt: TGTGCTAGTGCCCCGCCCGGGACTGGGGCTAAGCAGCAGTACTTC; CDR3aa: CASAPPGTGAKQQYF
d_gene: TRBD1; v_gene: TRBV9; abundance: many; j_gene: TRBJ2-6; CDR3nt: TGTGCCAGCAGCGTTACAGGGGCAGGCTCTGGGGCCAACGTCCTGACTTTC; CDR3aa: CASSVTGAGSGANVLTF
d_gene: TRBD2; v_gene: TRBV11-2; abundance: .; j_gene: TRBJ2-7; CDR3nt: TGTGCCAGCAGCCAGGCTAGCGGTCCCGCCTACGAGCAGTACTTC; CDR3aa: CASSQASGPAYEQYF
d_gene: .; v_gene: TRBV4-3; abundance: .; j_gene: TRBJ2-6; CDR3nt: TGCGCCAGCAGCCAAGGGGACATCTCTGGGGCCAACGTCCTGACTTTC; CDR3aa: CASSQGDISGANVLTF
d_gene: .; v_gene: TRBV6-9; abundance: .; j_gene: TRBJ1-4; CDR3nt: TGTGCCAGCAGTTATGCTAGGGGCGAAAAACTGTTTTTT; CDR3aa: CASSYARGEKLFF
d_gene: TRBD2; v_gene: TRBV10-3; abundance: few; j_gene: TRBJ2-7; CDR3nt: TGTGCCATCAGTGGTACTAGCGGGGGCTCCTACGAGCAGTACTTC; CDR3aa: CAISGTSGGSYEQYF
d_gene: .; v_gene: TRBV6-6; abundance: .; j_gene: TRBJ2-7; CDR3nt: TGTGCCAGCAGTCGCGAGGTTCTCTACGAGCAGTACTTC; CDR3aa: CASSREVLYEQYF
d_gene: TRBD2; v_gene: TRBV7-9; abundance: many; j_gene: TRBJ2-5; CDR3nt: TGTGCCAGCAGCTTAGTTGCGGGGGGAGAGACCCAGTACTTC; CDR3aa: CASSLVAGGETQYF
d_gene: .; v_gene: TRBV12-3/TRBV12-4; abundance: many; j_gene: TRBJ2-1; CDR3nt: TGTGCCAGCAGTCCCTCCCTTGGCTGGGACAATGAGCAGTTCTTC; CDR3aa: CASSPSLGWDNEQFF
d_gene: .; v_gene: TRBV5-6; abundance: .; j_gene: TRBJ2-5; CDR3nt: TGTGCCAGCAGCTTTCTGACAGTTCTGTACCAAGAGACCCAGTACTTC; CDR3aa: CASSFLTVLYQETQYF
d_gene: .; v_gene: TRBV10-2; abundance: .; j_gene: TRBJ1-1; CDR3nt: TGCGCCAGCAACCCATACGGAGCGAACACTGAAGCTTTCTTT; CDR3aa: CASNPYGANTEAFF
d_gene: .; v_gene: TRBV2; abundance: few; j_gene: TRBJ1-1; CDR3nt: TGTGCCAGCAGTGAATGGGTCACTGAAGCTTTCTTT; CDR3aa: CASSEWVTEAFF
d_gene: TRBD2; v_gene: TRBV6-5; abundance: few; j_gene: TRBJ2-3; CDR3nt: TGTGCCAGCAGTTGGAGCGGGGATAGCACAGATACGCAGTATTTT; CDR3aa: CASSWSGDSTDTQYF
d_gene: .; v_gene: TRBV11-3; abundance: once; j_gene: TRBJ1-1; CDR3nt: TGTGCCAGCAGCGAGGGAGGGGGAATCACTGAAGCTTTCTTT; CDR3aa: CASSEGGGITEAFF
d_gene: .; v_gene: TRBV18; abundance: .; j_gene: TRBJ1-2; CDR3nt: TGTGCCAGCTCACCATCGAGGGTGACCTATGGCTACACCTTC; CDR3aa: CASSPSRVTYGYTF
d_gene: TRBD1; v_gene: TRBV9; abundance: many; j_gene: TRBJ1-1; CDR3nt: TGTGCCAGCAGCCCACGGACAGGGGTGAACACTGAAGCTTTCTTT; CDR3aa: CASSPRTGVNTEAFF
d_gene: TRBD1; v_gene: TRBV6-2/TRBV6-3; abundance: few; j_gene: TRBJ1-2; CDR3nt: TGTGCCAGCAGTTTCACAGGGGGCGATTACTATGGCTACACCTTC; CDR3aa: CASSFTGGDYYGYTF
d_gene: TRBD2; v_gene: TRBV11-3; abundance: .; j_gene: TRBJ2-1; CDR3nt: TGTGCCAGCAGCTCGACTAGCGGGAGATGGGCTGAGCAGTTCTTC; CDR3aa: CASSSTSGRWAEQFF
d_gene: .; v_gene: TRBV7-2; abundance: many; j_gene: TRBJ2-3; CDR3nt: TGTGCCAGCAGCTCTGAGATCCCGAGCAGCGACAACGCAGATACGCAGTATTTT; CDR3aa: CASSSEIPSSDNADTQYF
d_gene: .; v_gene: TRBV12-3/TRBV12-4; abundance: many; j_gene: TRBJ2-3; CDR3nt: TGTGCCAGCAAACTTAGCGGTACTAGCACAGATACGCAGTATTTT; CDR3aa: CASKLSGTSTDTQYF